Below are 32 T cell receptor beta chains sequenced from a single sample in a study of OX40 agonist ivuxolimab in advanced cancers. Assay used: immunoSEQ multiplex PCR; TCRdb lists only in-frame clones, some missing. The table has about 50,000 clones, around 86% seen once; the top ten hold 1.5% to 2%. The sample consisted of CD4+ or CD8+ T cells sorted from blood, taken in a trial of the OX40 agonist ivuxolimab. The receptors shown here come from an adult with an advanced solid tumor such as melanoma, head and neck, liver or kidney cancer.

The J gene is TRBJ2-7, the V gene TRBV5-4, with unresolved D. The V and J ends lost 0 bases and 3 bases respectively, with 10 bases between them. This CDR3 is 14 amino acids long. From germline, CDR1 is SGHNT and CDR2 YYREEE (reference sequence). The CDR3 DNA follows: TGTGCCAGCAGCTTGGAGAGTAGCAACTACGAGCAGTACTTC. Protein: CASSLESSNYEQYF.

The sample holds a few counts of this clone. The chain links TRBV5-6 to TRBJ2-2, with D possibly matching TRBD1 (6 bases). The CDR3 spans 14 residues. V was shortened by 6 bases and J by 4 bases, with 13 bases between the two germline ends. CDR1 and CDR2 from the germline V gene are SGHDT and YYEEEE. The CDR3 sequence is CASIEQGVTGELFF. In DNA, the CDR3 is TGTGCCAGCATCGAACAGGGTGTCACCGGGGAGCTGTTTTTT.

There are a few counts of this clone. V is TRBV6-5 and J is TRBJ1-5; no firm D call. The CDR3 is 14 residues long. V lost 2 bases, J lost 2 bases, and 7 bases lay in between. CDR1 and CDR2 (germline): MNHEY, SVGAGI. The chain's CDR3 is CASSYGRGNQPQHF. DNA for the CDR3: TGTGCCAGCAGTTACGGAAGGGGCAATCAGCCCCAGCATTTT.

The chain uses TRBV10-1 and TRBJ1-6; 7 positions agree with TRBD1. CDR1 and CDR2 from the germline V gene are WNHNN and SYGVQD (reference sequence). The CDR3 length is 14 residues. The V and J ends lost 3 bases and 6 bases, in that order; junction bases with no gene match: 2. The CDR3 DNA follows: TGCGCCAGCAGTGAAGGGACAGCTAATTCACCCCTCCACTTT. It encodes CASSEGTANSPLHF.

This sequence joins TRBV7-9 and TRBJ1-1, with TRBD1 identical over 8 bases. J gave up 1 base and V 4 bases, and 2 bases lay outside the gene matches. This CDR3 comprises 14 residues. Per the germline V gene, CDR1 is SEHNR and CDR2 is FQNEAQ (reference sequence). DNA of the CDR3: TGTGCCAGCAGCTCGGACAGGGAGAACACTGAAGCTTTCTTT. Its protein product is CASSSDRENTEAFF.

By its share, this clone is medium-sized. CDR3 region: CASSPTGTDTQYF. The CDR3 DNA follows: TGTGCCAGCAGCCCGACAGGCACAGATACGCAGTATTTT. The chain joins TRBV6-7 to TRBJ2-3, with a possible D match to TRBD1 (5 bases). Being an ORF, TRBV6-7 has a function that is uncertain. V lost 6 bases and J 1 base, leaving 8 bases between the germline ends. The CDR3 totals 13 residues.

The chain recombines TRBV29-1 with TRBJ1-1; a weak D match, TRBD1 (5 bases). The CDR3 totals 13 residues. The germline V gene has CDR1 SQVTM and CDR2 ANQGSEA. Trimming took off 6 bases at V and 1 base at J, with 12 bases between the two ends. Here the CDR3 DNA reads TGCAGCGTGCAGGGAACTCCGAACACTGAAGCTTTCTTT. Translation gives CSVQGTPNTEAFF.

This rearrangement joins TRBV19 to TRBJ1-2; no clear D gene. Per germline, CDR1 LNHDA and CDR2 SQIVND (reference sequence). The V gene lost 5 bases and the J gene lost 4 bases, with 17 bases spanning the gap. The CDR3 extends over 15 amino acids. The CDR3 DNA reads TGTGCCAGTAGTCCCAGGTCGGAAATAGGCTATGGCTACACCTTC. Translated: CASSPRSEIGYGYTF.

Only a few counts were recorded for this clone. The CDR3 here is CASSLSQGGTDTQYF. Here the CDR3 DNA reads TGTGCCAGCAGCTTGAGTCAGGGGGGCACAGATACGCAGTATTTT. The rearrangement uses TRBV7-2 and TRBJ2-3, with 7 bases lining up with TRBD1. Germline V CDR1 and CDR2: SGHTA, FQGNSA. Trimming removed 3 bases from V and 1 base from J; junction bases left unmatched: 4. The length of the CDR3 is 15 residues.

The chain joins TRBV7-9 to TRBJ2-1; D is ambiguous. CDR3 size: 11 residues. The ends were cut back, 3 bases at V and 11 bases at J, with 8 bases in the middle. In germline, CDR1 is SEHNR, CDR2 FQNEAQ (reference sequence). For the CDR3, the DNA is TGTGCCAGCAGCTTGACCGCACAGCAGTTCTTC. Its protein is CASSLTAQQFF.

This chain uses TRBV5-6 with TRBJ2-3; D possibly corresponds to TRBD2 (6 bases). The CDR3 has 15 amino acids. V shed 1 base and J shed 0 bases, with 9 bases lying between them. Per germline, CDR1 SGHDT and CDR2 YYEEEE. CDR3 protein: CASSLFAGSTDTQYF. The DNA for the CDR3 is TGTGCCAGCAGCTTGTTCGCGGGGAGCACAGATACGCAGTATTTT.

The chain links TRBV6-1 to TRBJ1-2; TRBD1 matches at 10 bases. Germline CDR1 is MNHNS and CDR2 is SASEGT. J lost 1 base, V lost 4 bases, and 12 bases had no gene match. The CDR3 is 18 residues long. CDR3 loop: CASSGEKDRGGFNYGYTF. The DNA for the CDR3 is TGTGCCAGCAGTGGGGAAAAGGACAGGGGGGGATTTAACTATGGCTACACCTTC.

Details on this clone: Additional DNA sequences in this sample encode the identical CDR3. This chain joins TRBV6-1 and TRBJ2-3; 8 nucleotides agree with TRBD1. The CDR3 contains 14 residues. Germline V gives CDR1 MNHNS, CDR2 SASEGT. V lost 7 bases to trimming and J lost 6 bases; unmatched junction nucleotides: 9. The CDR3 here is CASTRQGPGDTQYF. CDR3 nucleotides: TGTGCCAGCACCAGACAGGGGCCGGGGGATACGCAGTATTTT.

The gene calls are TRBV2 and TRBJ2-5, with TRBD1 matching over 7 bases. The CDR3 has 13 amino acids. Germline lookup yields CDR1 SNHLY and CDR2 FYNNEI. The junction had 5 bases not matched to a gene; V was cut back by 6 bases and J by 4 bases. The CDR3 is CASRVDRAETQYF. The CDR3 DNA follows: TGTGCCAGCAGGGTAGACAGGGCAGAGACCCAGTACTTC.

V usage is TRBV11-2 and J usage is TRBJ1-1; 8 bases fit TRBD1. CDR1 and CDR2 from the germline V gene are SGHAT and FQNNGV. The CDR3 covers 15 residues. V gave up 2 bases and J gave up 0 bases; unmatched junction bases: 2. The chain's CDR3 is CASSLNRGVNTEAFF. CDR3 nucleotides: TGTGCCAGCAGCTTAAACAGGGGGGTGAACACTGAAGCTTTCTTT.

The chain has TRBV12-5 and TRBJ1-3; 7 bases line up with TRBD1. Germline V gives CDR1 LGHNT, CDR2 FRNRAP. V lost 0 bases to trimming and J lost 0 bases; unmatched junction nucleotides: 8. This CDR3 spans 18 amino acids. This chain's CDR3 is CASGLVGGRETSGNTIYF. Here the CDR3 DNA reads TGTGCTAGTGGTTTGGTAGGGGGCCGTGAAACCTCTGGAAACACCATATATTTT.

The gene calls are TRBV7-3 and TRBJ2-1, with a possible D match to TRBD2 (6 bases). CDR3 length: 13 amino acids. The germline V gene encodes CDR1 SGHTA and CDR2 FQGTGA. Trimming pared 0 bases from V and 9 bases from J, leaving 9 bases between. The DNA of the CDR3 is TGTGCCAGCAGCTTAACGCGGGAAATTGAGCAGTTCTTC. This gives the protein CASSLTREIEQFF.

This clone was seen only a few times. The CDR3 DNA follows: TGTGCCAGCTCACCTACATATCATCCTAATCAGCCCCAGCATTTT. Protein product: CASSPTYHPNQPQHF. The chain links TRBV18 to TRBJ1-5; D remains unclear. There are 15 residues in the CDR3. Per germline, CDR1 KGHSH and CDR2 LQKENI. Trimming pared 3 bases from V and 4 bases from J, leaving 13 bases between. Using reference TRBV18 and TRBJ1-5 for the parts outside the CDR3, the full variable domain is NAGVMQNPRHLVRRRGQEARLRCSPMKGHSHVYWYRQLPEEGLKFMVYLQKENIIDESGMPKERFSAEFPKEGPSILRIQQVVRGDSAAYFCASSPTYHPNQPQHFGDGTRLSIL.

This clone was picked up one time. The rearrangement links TRBV2 to TRBJ1-1; D gene uncertain. The germline V gene has CDR1 SNHLY and CDR2 FYNNEI. V lost 2 bases to trimming and J lost 1 base, with 5 bases between them. The CDR3 length is 13 residues. CDR3 nucleotide sequence: TGTGCCAGCAGTGAACTTTGGAACACTGAAGCTTTCTTT. This codes for CASSELWNTEAFF.

CDR3 coding DNA: TGTGCCAGCAGCCCCAGGGTCAACTATGGCTACACCTTC. Translation gives CASSPRVNYGYTF. V and J are TRBV7-2 and TRBJ1-2, with D maybe TRBD1 (5 bases). V was shortened by 5 bases and J by 2 bases, with 9 bases between the two germline ends. Germline CDR1 is SGHTA and CDR2 is FQGNSA. This CDR3 contains 13 residues.

The J gene is TRBJ1-2, the V gene TRBV6-5; TRBD1 matches 8 bases. In germline, CDR1 is MNHEY, CDR2 SVGAGI. V lost 2 bases to trimming and J lost 4 bases; unmatched junction nucleotides: 6. The CDR3 sequence is 15 residues long. CDR3 amino acids: CASSYRQGAAYGYTF. CDR3 DNA sequence: TGTGCCAGCAGTTACAGGCAGGGGGCTGCCTATGGCTACACCTTC.

The chain links TRBV19 to TRBJ1-2; D possibly corresponds to TRBD1 (5 bases). Looked up from germline, CDR1 is LNHDA and CDR2 is SQIVND (reference sequence). Trimming took off 2 bases at V and 2 bases at J, with 6 bases between the two ends. The CDR3 sequence is 13 residues long. CDR3 in DNA: TGTGCCAGTAGTATACGGGACAACTATGGCTACACCTTC. It translates to CASSIRDNYGYTF.

The V call is TRBV11-1, the J call TRBJ2-3; tentatively, D is TRBD1 (6 bases). This CDR3 has 16 amino acids. Trimming shortened V by 4 bases and J by 2 bases, and 16 bases separated the two germline ends. In germline, CDR1 is SGHAT, CDR2 FQDESV (reference sequence). CDR3 coding DNA: TGTGCCAGCAGCTCCACACAGGGCATCTACACAGATACGCAGTATTTT. Translated, it gives CASSSTQGIYTDTQYF.

This clone was detected only a few times. This chain uses TRBV19 with TRBJ1-2, with 11 nucleotides matching TRBD1. Germline V gene lookup returns CDR1 LNHDA and CDR2 SQIVND (reference sequence). Trimming removed 9 bases from V and 4 bases from J; junction bases left unmatched: 4. This CDR3 has 13 amino acids. The CDR3 nucleotides read TGTGCCAGCCGGACAGGGGGCGGCTATGGCTACACCTTC. Translation: CASRTGGGYGYTF. Variable domain in full (rest from reference TRBV19 and TRBJ1-2): DGGITQSPKYLFRKEGQNVTLSCEQNLNHDAMYWYRQDPGQGLRLIYYSQIVNDFQKGDIAEGYSVSREKKESFPLTVTSAQKNPTAFYLCASRTGGGYGYTFGSGTRLTVV.

The chain carries TRBV11-2 and TRBJ2-4; D unresolved. The germline V gene has CDR1 SGHAT and CDR2 FQNNGV. The CDR3 has 13 amino acids. V was shortened by 2 bases and J by 6 bases, with 8 bases between the two germline ends. CDR3 protein: CASSLPSGNIQYF. The CDR3 DNA follows: TGTGCCAGCAGCTTACCTAGTGGAAACATTCAGTACTTC.

This chain links TRBV7-9 with TRBJ1-2; D is perhaps TRBD1 (6 bases). The CDR3 contains 15 residues. V lost 5 bases, J lost 6 bases, and 19 bases lay in between. Per the germline V gene, CDR1 is SEHNR and CDR2 is FQNEAQ (reference sequence). The CDR3 DNA sequence: TGTGCCAGCAGCGCACAGGGCGGAGGGGACGATGGCTACACCTTC. It is translated as CASSAQGGGDDGYTF.

This chain links TRBV5-6 with TRBJ2-1; D assignment may be TRBD1 or TRBD2 (6 bases each). The CDR3 sequence is 12 residues long. V gave up 7 bases and J gave up 9 bases, with 14 bases separating them. Germline V gene sequence: CDR1 SGHDT, CDR2 YYEEEE. In nucleotides, the CDR3 is TGTGCCAGCGGGTTGGGGGGCACTGAGCAGTTCTTC. This sequence encodes CASGLGGTEQFF.

This clone was found once. V gene TRBV28 combines with J gene TRBJ2-7; 7 bases are shared with TRBD2. Germline V lookup: CDR1 MDHEN, CDR2 SYDVKM. The CDR3 contains 11 residues. V was clipped by 11 bases and J by 4 bases; unmatched bases: 5. The CDR3 reads CACGSFYEQYF. Written as DNA, the CDR3 is TGTGCCTGCGGGAGTTTTTACGAGCAGTACTTC.

Note on this clone: Other nucleotide sequences in the sample specify the same CDR3. The rearrangement joins TRBV2 to TRBJ2-7; D is possibly TRBD1 or TRBD2 (5 bases each). Germline loops: CDR1 SNHLY, CDR2 FYNNEI. This CDR3 region has 13 residues. V gave up 4 bases and J gave up 2 bases, with 9 bases separating them. DNA for the CDR3: TGTGCCAGCAGTGTGGGGGAGACCTACGAGCAGTACTTC. Encoded protein: CASSVGETYEQYF.

The CDR3 loop reads CASSLGSGIGTEAFF. The CDR3 DNA follows: TGTGCCAGCAGCTTAGGGTCCGGGATCGGCACTGAAGCTTTCTTT. V usage is TRBV7-9 and J usage is TRBJ1-1; D not resolved. The germline CDR1 and CDR2 sequences are SEHNR and FQNEAQ (reference sequence). The CDR3 loop spans 15 amino acids. V lost 1 base and J lost 4, with 13 bases in between.

A few counts support this clone. V is TRBV5-4 and J is TRBJ2-1; no clear D gene. The V end was cut by 7 bases, the J end by 9 bases, with 5 bases between. The CDR3 is 9 residues long. Germline V CDR1 and CDR2: SGHNT, YYREEE (reference sequence). The CDR3 sequence: CASGIEQFF. The CDR3 bases are TGTGCCAGCGGGATTGAGCAGTTCTTC.

The chain employs TRBV6-5 and TRBJ1-4; 8 nucleotides align to TRBD1. The length of the CDR3 is 16 residues. Germline-derived CDR1 and CDR2 are MNHEY and SVGAGI. J gave up 5 bases and V 3 bases, and 8 bases lay outside the gene matches. The CDR3 here is CASSYGVRGRNEKLFF. The CDR3 nucleotides read TGTGCCAGCAGTTATGGCGTCAGGGGGCGAAATGAAAAACTGTTTTTT.